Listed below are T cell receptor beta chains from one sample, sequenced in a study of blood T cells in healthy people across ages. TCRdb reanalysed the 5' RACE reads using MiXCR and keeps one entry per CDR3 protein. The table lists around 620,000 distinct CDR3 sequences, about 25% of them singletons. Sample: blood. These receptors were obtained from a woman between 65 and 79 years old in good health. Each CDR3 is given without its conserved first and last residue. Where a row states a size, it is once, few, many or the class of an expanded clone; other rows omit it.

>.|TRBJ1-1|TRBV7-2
ASSLQLSGFGTEAF
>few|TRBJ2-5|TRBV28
ASKELGNQETQY
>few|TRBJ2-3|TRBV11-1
ASSFKRSTDTQY
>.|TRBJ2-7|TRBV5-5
ASSLGRASDEQY
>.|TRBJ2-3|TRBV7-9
ASRAGVHRTDTQY
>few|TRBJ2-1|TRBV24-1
ATSDRGGGSCNEQF
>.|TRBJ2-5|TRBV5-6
ASSRRAGGLQETQY
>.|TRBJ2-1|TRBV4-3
ASSQGWASGGLYNEQF
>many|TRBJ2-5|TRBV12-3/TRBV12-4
ASSLSSGSGETQY
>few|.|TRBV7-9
ASSPTTGGYEQY
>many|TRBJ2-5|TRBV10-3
AIRASGGEQETQY
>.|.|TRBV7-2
ASSLRTGPSYEQY
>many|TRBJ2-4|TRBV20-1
SARGPGQRLAKNIQY
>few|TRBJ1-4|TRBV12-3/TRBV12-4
ASSPPSTAKLF
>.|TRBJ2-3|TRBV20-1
SARIRDGPTDTQY
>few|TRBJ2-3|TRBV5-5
ASNPYGTPKSTDTQY
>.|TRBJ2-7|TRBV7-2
ASSPTGTVGQY
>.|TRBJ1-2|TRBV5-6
ASSLNRGNGYT
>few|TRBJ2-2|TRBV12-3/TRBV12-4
ASSGPGGELF
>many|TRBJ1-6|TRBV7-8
ASSPRVASPLH
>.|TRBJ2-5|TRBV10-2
ASTGQGGETQY
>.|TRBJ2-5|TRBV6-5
ASSYSGGGGQETQY
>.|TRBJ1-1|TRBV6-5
ASSYSGITGEAF
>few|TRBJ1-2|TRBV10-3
AIKLGSHYT
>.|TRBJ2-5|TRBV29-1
SVDWTGRETQY
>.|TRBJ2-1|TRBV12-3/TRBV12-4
ASSLRGRSDDLNEQF
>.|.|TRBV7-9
ASSLGSREAYEQY
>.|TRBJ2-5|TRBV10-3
AIKCLPGYETQY
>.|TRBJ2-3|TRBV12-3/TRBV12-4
ASSPSGGPGDTQY
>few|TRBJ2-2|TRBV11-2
ASTPSGLAHTGELF
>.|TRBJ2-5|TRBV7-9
ASSPRRRTEQETQH
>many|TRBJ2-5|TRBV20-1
SVRGRRNQETQY
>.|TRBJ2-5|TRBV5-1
ASSSTPGLAGGETQY
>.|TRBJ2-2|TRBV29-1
SAAHGLAGRKAGELF
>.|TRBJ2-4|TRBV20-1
SASPQLAKNIQY
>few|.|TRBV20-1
SASWQGSNREQY
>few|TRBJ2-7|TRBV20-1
SARDTYRASASYEQY
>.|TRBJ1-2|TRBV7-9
ASSLNSETNYGYT
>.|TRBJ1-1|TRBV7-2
ASSPRWDRGTEAF
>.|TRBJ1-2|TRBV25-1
ASSELSFEGAWGYT
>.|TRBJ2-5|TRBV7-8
AGSSEGGHQETQY
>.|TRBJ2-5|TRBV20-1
SASRPGGQETLY
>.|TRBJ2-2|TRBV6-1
ASSGGNTGELF
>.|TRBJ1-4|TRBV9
ASSPGLPDRVGEKLF
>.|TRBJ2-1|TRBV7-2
ASSDSPGGRGNEQF
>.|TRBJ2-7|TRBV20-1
SARDPTSSEQY
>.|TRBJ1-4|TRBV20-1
SARNPQAGGEKLF
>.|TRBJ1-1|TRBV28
ASREGINTEAF
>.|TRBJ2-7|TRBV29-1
SVEVPGSYEQY
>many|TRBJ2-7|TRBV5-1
ASSLGLTSGASYEQY
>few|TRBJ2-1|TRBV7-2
ASSLAITGANNEQF
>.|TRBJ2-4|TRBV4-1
ASSEDRRAKNIQY
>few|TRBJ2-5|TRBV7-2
ASTQGVLRETQY
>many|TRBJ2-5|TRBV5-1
ASSVQETQY
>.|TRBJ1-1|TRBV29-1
SARQGPNTEAF
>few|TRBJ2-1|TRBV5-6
ASSFHQGALEQF
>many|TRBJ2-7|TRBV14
ASSQHPGEQY